This TCR beta chain was recovered during a study of technical replicates of blood from a handful of donors. The method was immunoSEQ multiplex PCR; TCRdb's version includes in-frame clones alone and lacks a portion of them. The table shows more than 80,000 clones, with approximately 96% occurring only once. The CDR3 runs to 14 residues. The V gene lost 6 bases and the J gene lost 1 base, with 12 bases spanning the gap. The germline V gene encodes CDR1 MNHNS and CDR2 SASEGT. Sample: T cells isolated from PBMCs. This receptor was obtained from a human donor in good health. The genes are TRBV6-1 and TRBJ1-2; a possible D gene is TRBD1 (6 bases). Here the CDR3 DNA reads TGTGCCAGCAGCTGGACAGAGATTAACTATGGCTACACCTTC. Translated, it gives CASSWTEINYGYTF.